These 3 T cell receptor beta chains originate from one sample sequenced in a study of T cells in localized non-small cell lung cancer. Clones were sequenced by immunoSEQ multiplex PCR, and TCRdb holds only the in-frame ones, with some missing. The profile shows 130,000 or so clones, roughly 90% of them singletons. The source was peripheral blood, collected before any cancer treatment. The receptors were sampled from a female donor over 55 with stage I lung adenocarcinoma.

The J gene is TRBJ2-3, the V gene TRBV10-1; 8 bases map to TRBD2. Trimming took 4 bases from V and 0 from J; bases not matched to a gene: 0. Germline CDR1 and CDR2: WNHNN and SYGVQD (reference sequence). The CDR3 is 14 residues long. This CDR3 is CASSAGGSTDTQYF. The CDR3 DNA reads TGCGCCAGCAGTGCGGGAGGGAGCACAGATACGCAGTATTTT.

This rearrangement joins TRBV25-1 to TRBJ2-7; a weak D match, TRBD2 (5 bases). Germline V gene lookup returns CDR1 MGHDK and CDR2 SYGVNS. Trimming removed 3 bases at V and 0 bases at J, with 15 bases between. The CDR3 sequence is 16 residues long. The CDR3 nucleotides are TGTGCCAGCAGTGATACGGCAGCGGAGGTCTCCTACGAGCAGTACTTC. Protein product: CASSDTAAEVSYEQYF.

V gene TRBV9 combines with J gene TRBJ2-7, with 9 bases identical to TRBD2. Germline loops: CDR1 SGDLS, CDR2 YYNGEE. This CDR3 has 14 residues. V shed 4 bases, J shed 6 bases, and the junction held 8 bases outside the gene matches. The CDR3 region is CASSPGTSLLEQYF. DNA for the CDR3: TGTGCCAGCAGCCCCGGGACTAGCCTTCTCGAGCAGTACTTC. The entire variable domain, with the rest obtained from reference TRBV9 and TRBJ2-7, is as follows: DSGVTQTPKHLITATGQRVTLRCSPRSGDLSVYWYQQSLDQGLQFLIQYYNGEERAKGNILERFSAQQFPDLHSELNLSSLELGDSALYFCASSPGTSLLEQYFGPGTRLTVT.